These 3 T cell receptor beta chains originate from one sample sequenced in a study of pediatric ulcerative colitis. The protocol was immunoSEQ multiplex PCR, while the TCRdb copy is restricted to in-frame clones and leaves out a portion. The sample lists around 34,000 clones, 81% seen once, with over 0.95% in the top ten. During colonoscopy, one to two rectal pinch biopsies were collected. Sequencing was done on a sample of gut tissue. These receptors came from a boy aged 5-17 years with mild ulcerative colitis.

This chain joins TRBV29-1 and TRBJ1-2, with 8 bases identical to TRBD1. This CDR3 comprises 13 residues. After removal of 3 bases from V and 4 bases from J, the junction contained 4 bases not matched to a gene. From germline, CDR1 is SQVTM and CDR2 ANQGSEA. The DNA for the CDR3 is TGCAGCGTTGACCCAGGGGGCGTCTATGGCTACACCTTC. Translation gives CSVDPGGVYGYTF.

This chain joins TRBV6-6 and TRBJ1-2; D not certain. The germline CDR1 and CDR2 sequences are MNHNY and SVGAGI (reference sequence). The CDR3 length is 13 residues. V was pared by 11 bases and J by 8 bases, with 21 bases between. The CDR3 bases are TGTGCCTCCCGGCAGAACCGGGGAGCAGGCTACACCTTC. Its protein product is CASRQNRGAGYTF.

The V gene is TRBV7-2, the J gene TRBJ1-2, with no clear D. V lost 3 bases, J lost 4 bases, and 9 bases lay in between. This CDR3 has 13 amino acids. The germline gives CDR1 SGHTA, CDR2 FQGNSA. CDR3 nucleotides: TGTGCCAGCAGCTTCGAACACCTCTATGGCTACACCTTC. This translates into CASSFEHLYGYTF.